One sample yielded the 17 T cell receptor beta chains listed below, sequenced in a study of T cell changes during pregnancy in multiple sclerosis. Sequencing was performed with immunoSEQ multiplex PCR; in TCRdb, only in-frame clones are kept and a portion is missing. The sample lists 40,000 to 50,000 clones; 80% to 90% were seen once. The specimen was CD4+ T cells from peripheral blood mononuclear cells, collected in the first trimester of pregnancy. These receptors came from a female donor with multiple sclerosis, enrolled in a pregnancy study.

The rearrangement joins TRBV29-1 to TRBJ1-2, with 7 bases matching TRBD1. The junction had 8 bases not matched to a gene; V was cut back by 4 bases and J by 6 bases. Germline V gene lookup returns CDR1 SQVTM and CDR2 ANQGSEA. The CDR3 spans 13 residues. The CDR3 is CSVGEQGNNGYTF. CDR3 DNA sequence: TGCAGCGTTGGGGAACAGGGGAACAATGGCTACACCTTC.

This chain joins TRBV4-3 and TRBJ1-2; D call uncertain. CDR1 and CDR2 from the germline V gene are LGHNA and YSLEER. This CDR3 contains 14 residues. V shed 0 bases and J shed 8 bases, with 13 bases lying between them. The CDR3: CASSQDWPTRGYTF. For the CDR3, the DNA is TGCGCCAGCAGCCAAGACTGGCCCACGAGGGGCTACACCTTC.

V usage is TRBV5-1 and J usage is TRBJ2-3; a weak D match, TRBD2 (6 bases). From germline, CDR1 is SGHRS and CDR2 YFSETQ. V was trimmed by 4 bases and J by 6 bases, leaving 15 bases between them. The CDR3 runs 14 residues. The CDR3, as DNA: TGCGCCAGCAGCCCTGGCGCAGGGAGGGATACGCAGTATTTT. Translating it yields CASSPGAGRDTQYF.

About this clone: The same CDR3 can be traced to other DNA sequences in this sample. The chain couples TRBV5-6 to TRBJ1-1; no definite D call. CDR1 and CDR2 (germline): SGHDT, YYEEEE. V was trimmed by 4 bases and J by 2 bases, leaving 3 bases between them. The CDR3 extends over 11 amino acids. The CDR3, as DNA: TGTGCCAGCAGCCTTAACACTGAAGCTTTCTTT. Protein sequence: CASSLNTEAFF.

This clone showed up just once. The chain is built from TRBV4-1 and TRBJ2-7; TRBD2 is a possible D gene (5 bases). The CDR3 spans 14 residues. Looked up from germline, CDR1 is MGHRA and CDR2 is YSYEKL. V was shortened by 1 base and J by 2 bases, with 9 bases between the two germline ends. CDR3 region: CASSQGPGTYEQYF. CDR3 nucleotide sequence: TGCGCCAGCAGCCAAGGCCCGGGAACCTACGAGCAGTACTTC.

This sequence joins TRBV10-3 and TRBJ2-1; D gene unclear. Trimming shortened V by 3 bases and J by 8 bases, and 11 bases separated the two germline ends. The V gene's germline CDR1 is ENHRY and CDR2 SYGVKD. The CDR3 is 13 amino acids. CDR3 region: CAISDSADDEQFF. The CDR3 coding sequence is TGTGCCATCAGTGACAGCGCAGATGATGAGCAGTTCTTC.

V and J are TRBV28 and TRBJ2-4, with 7 bases fitting TRBD2. The junction had 5 bases not matched to a gene; V was cut back by 2 bases and J by 4 bases. Germline V gives CDR1 MDHEN, CDR2 SYDVKM. The CDR3 length is 15 residues. For the CDR3, the DNA is TGTGCCAGCAGTTTAATAGCGGGTCAAAAAAACATTCAGTACTTC. Protein product: CASSLIAGQKNIQYF.

The chain employs TRBV27 and TRBJ1-2; D is unclear. Germline lookup yields CDR1 MNHEY and CDR2 SMNVEV (reference sequence). This CDR3 contains 11 residues. V dropped 0 bases and J dropped 8 bases, with 4 bases sitting between them. The CDR3 loop is CASSLSRGYTF. In nucleotides, the CDR3 is TGTGCCAGCAGTTTATCGAGAGGCTACACCTTC.

V gene TRBV19 combines with J gene TRBJ2-3; TRBD2 aligns across 12 bases. Trimming cost V 9 bases and J 4 bases; bases outside gene matches: 8. This CDR3 spans 15 amino acids. Germline lookup yields CDR1 LNHDA and CDR2 SQIVND (reference sequence). The CDR3 loop reads CARSYSSGRADTQYF. The DNA for the CDR3 is TGTGCCAGATCCTACTCTAGCGGGAGGGCAGATACGCAGTATTTT.

This clone came up once. Here the CDR3 DNA reads TGCGCCAGCAGCTTGGGTTGGGACAGGGGTGACACTGAAGCTTTCTTT. As protein: CASSLGWDRGDTEAFF. The chain joins TRBV5-1 to TRBJ1-1; 10 bases fit TRBD1. V dropped 0 bases and J dropped 3; count of bases not matched to a gene: 5. CDR3 length: 16 amino acids. Germline CDR1 is SGHRS and CDR2 is YFSETQ.

The chain carries TRBV30 and TRBJ2-1; D perhaps matches TRBD2 (5 bases). Trimming left V 0 bases short and J 6 bases short, with 6 bases between. Germline CDR1 is GTSNPN and CDR2 is SVGIG (reference sequence). This CDR3 spans 12 amino acids. The DNA of the CDR3 is TGTGCCTGGAGTGTACGGGGCAATGAGCAGTTCTTC. It specifies CAWSVRGNEQFF.

This chain uses TRBV5-1 with TRBJ2-2; 15 bases are shared with TRBD2. The germline V gene has CDR1 SGHRS and CDR2 YFSETQ. This CDR3 spans 18 amino acids. V lost 3 bases to trimming and J lost 4 bases; unmatched junction nucleotides: 7. The CDR3: CASSWTSGRASGTGELFF. DNA of the CDR3: TGCGCCAGCAGCTGGACTAGCGGGAGGGCCTCGGGCACCGGGGAGCTGTTTTTT.

J is TRBJ2-2 and V is TRBV6-1; 7 bases match TRBD2. Per the germline V gene, CDR1 is MNHNS and CDR2 is SASEGT. J was trimmed by 0 bases and V by 9 bases; bases with no gene match: 1. The CDR3 sequence is 13 residues long. CDR3 region: CARGTTNTGELFF. CDR3 sequence (DNA): TGTGCCAGAGGGACTACGAACACCGGGGAGCTGTTTTTT.

J is TRBJ2-1 and V is TRBV28; 8 bases are a match to TRBD1. CDR3 length equals 12 residues. In germline, CDR1 is MDHEN, CDR2 SYDVKM. The J segment lost 8 bases and the V segment lost 6 bases, leaving 3 bases of the junction unmatched. The CDR3 DNA follows: TGTGCCAGCAGACGGACAGGGTATGAGCAGTTCTTC. Its translation: CASRRTGYEQFF.

The rearrangement links TRBV7-9 to TRBJ1-3, with 7 bases aligning to TRBD1. This CDR3 region has 14 residues. Trimming removed 7 bases from V and 3 bases from J; junction bases left unmatched: 6. Germline V gene data show CDR1 as SEHNR and CDR2 as FQNEAQ (reference sequence). The CDR3, as DNA: TGTGCCAGCAATACCGGGACAGATGGAAACACCATATATTTT. Residues: CASNTGTDGNTIYF.

The chain links TRBV5-1 to TRBJ1-1, with 8 positions matching TRBD1. V was clipped by 0 bases and J by 5 bases; unmatched bases: 6. This CDR3 contains 15 residues. From germline, CDR1 is SGHRS and CDR2 YFSETQ. The DNA for the CDR3 is TGCGCCAGCAGCTTGGATACAGGGGGTCGGACTGAAGCTTTCTTT. Translating it yields CASSLDTGGRTEAFF.

This clone has just one count. This chain joins TRBV12-5 and TRBJ2-1; 8 bases line up with TRBD2. Germline trimming cut 1 base from V and 7 bases from J; bases unmatched to any gene: 9. The V gene's germline CDR1 is LGHNT and CDR2 FRNRAP. This CDR3 comprises 16 residues. Here the CDR3 DNA reads TGTGCTAGTGGTTTGGGGACTAGCCGGTGGGGAAATGAGCAGTTCTTC. It yields the protein CASGLGTSRWGNEQFF. The full variable domain, completed using reference TRBV12-5 and TRBJ2-1, is DARVTQTPRHKVTEMGQEVTMRCQPILGHNTVFWYRQTMMQGLELLAYFRNRAPLDDSGMPKDRFSAEMPDATLATLKIQPSEPRDSAVYFCASGLGTSRWGNEQFFGPGTRLTVL.